The sequence of this TCR beta chain was determined in a study of CD8 T cells in Susac syndrome. Overall study findings and caveats: The number of Susac-specific public clones found was roughly 16 in total CD8+ repertoires and about 5 in CD8+ TEMRA repertoires.

Random hexamers served to reverse transcribe roughly 0.5 to 1 ug RNA. The immunoSEQ assay covered 54 Vbeta and 13 Jbeta segments for CDR3. In TCRdb, the immunoSEQ multiplex PCR reads were re-called with MiXCR into one record per CDR3 protein. The sample yields 50,000 to 55,000 distinct CDR3 sequences, approximately 95% seen once. Remarks on this clonotype: The antigen is not known.

The T cells that were sequenced for TCR beta were CD8+ and CD4+ cells from blood. This CDR3 region has 11 residues. Trimming left V 10 bases short and J 6 bases short, with 10 bases between. Germline V gene lookup returns CDR1 MNHEY and CDR2 SVGAGI. The chain combines TRBV6-5 with TRBJ2-1; D call uncertain. The sample consisted of CD8+ T cells from PBMCs. This sequence was found in a human donor with Susac syndrome. The CDR3 DNA follows: TGTGCCACCAGCAATTCCAATGAGCAGTTCTTC. Its translation is CATSNSNEQFF.